This T cell receptor beta chain derives from a study of OX40 agonist ivuxolimab in advanced cancers. Study in general: Patients received the agonistic anti-OX40 (CD134) antibody ivuxolimab. People in dose escalation had one of these cancers: hepatocellular carcinoma, melanoma, renal cell or head and neck cancer.

With 6 bases removed from V and 7 bases from J, the gap between germline ends came to 15 bases. Germline assignment: CDR1 MNHEY and CDR2 SVGAGI. This CDR3 spans 13 amino acids. Using immunoSEQ multiplex PCR, the repertoire was profiled, and TCRdb retains in-frame clones only, with some absent. The sample carries fewer than 80,000 clones, around 86% recorded once. The receptor comes from an adult with an advanced solid tumor such as melanoma, head and neck, liver or kidney cancer. The source material was CD4+ or CD8+ T cells sorted from blood, sampled in a trial of the OX40 agonist ivuxolimab. The V gene is TRBV6-5, the J gene TRBJ1-1; D may be TRBD1 (6 bases). The CDR3 DNA reads TGTGCCAGCAGCAGGGGCGCGGATGGTGAAGCTTTCTTT. This sequence encodes CASSRGADGEAFF.